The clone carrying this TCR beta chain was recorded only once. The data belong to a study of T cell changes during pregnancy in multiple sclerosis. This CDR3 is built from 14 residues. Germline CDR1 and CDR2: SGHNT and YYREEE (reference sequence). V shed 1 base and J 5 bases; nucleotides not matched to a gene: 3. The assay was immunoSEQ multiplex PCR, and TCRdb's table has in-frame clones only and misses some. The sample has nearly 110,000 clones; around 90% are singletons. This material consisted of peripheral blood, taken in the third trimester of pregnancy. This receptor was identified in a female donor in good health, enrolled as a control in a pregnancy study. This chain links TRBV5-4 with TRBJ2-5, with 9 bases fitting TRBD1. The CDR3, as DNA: TGTGCCAGCAGCTTGAACAGGGGGCACGAGACCCAGTACTTC. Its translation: CASSLNRGHETQYF.